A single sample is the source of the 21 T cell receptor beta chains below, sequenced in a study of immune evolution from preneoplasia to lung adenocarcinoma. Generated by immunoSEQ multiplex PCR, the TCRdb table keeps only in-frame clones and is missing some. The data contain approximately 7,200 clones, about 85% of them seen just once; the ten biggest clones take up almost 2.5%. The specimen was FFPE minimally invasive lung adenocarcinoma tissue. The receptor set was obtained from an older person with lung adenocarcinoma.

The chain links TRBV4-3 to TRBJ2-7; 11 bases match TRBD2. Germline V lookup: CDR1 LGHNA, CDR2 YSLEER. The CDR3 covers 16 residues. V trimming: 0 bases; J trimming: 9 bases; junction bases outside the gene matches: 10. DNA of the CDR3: TGCGCCAGCAGCCAAGATCTGCGGCTAGCGGGAGGTGTGCAGTACTTC. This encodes CASSQDLRLAGGVQYF.

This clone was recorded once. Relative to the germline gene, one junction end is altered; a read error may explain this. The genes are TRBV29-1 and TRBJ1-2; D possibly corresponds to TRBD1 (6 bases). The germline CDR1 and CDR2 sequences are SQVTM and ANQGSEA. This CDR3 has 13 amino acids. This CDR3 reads CSVSRGANYGYTF. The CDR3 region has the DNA TGCAGCGTTTCCAGGGGCGCGAACTATGGCTACACCTTT.

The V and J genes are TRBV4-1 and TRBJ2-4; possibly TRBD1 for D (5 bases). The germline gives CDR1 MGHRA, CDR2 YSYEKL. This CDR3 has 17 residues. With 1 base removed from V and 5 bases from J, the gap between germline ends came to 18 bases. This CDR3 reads CASSQALDTPGQNIQYF. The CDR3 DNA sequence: TGCGCCAGCAGCCAAGCCCTGGACACCCCGGGCCAAAACATTCAGTACTTC.

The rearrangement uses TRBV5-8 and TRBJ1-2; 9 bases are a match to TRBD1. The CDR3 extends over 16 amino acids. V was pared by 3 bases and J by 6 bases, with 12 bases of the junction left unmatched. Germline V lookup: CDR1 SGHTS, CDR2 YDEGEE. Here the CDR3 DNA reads TGTGCCAGCAGCTCACTTACTCAACAGGGGGCACATGGCTACACCTTC. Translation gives CASSSLTQQGAHGYTF.

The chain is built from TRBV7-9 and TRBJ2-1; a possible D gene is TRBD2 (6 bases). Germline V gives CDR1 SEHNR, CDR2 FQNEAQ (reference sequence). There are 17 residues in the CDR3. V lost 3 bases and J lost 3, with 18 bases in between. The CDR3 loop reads CASSFGQAGKGYNEQFF. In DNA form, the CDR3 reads TGTGCCAGCAGCTTCGGCCAGGCGGGAAAGGGCTACAATGAGCAGTTCTTC.

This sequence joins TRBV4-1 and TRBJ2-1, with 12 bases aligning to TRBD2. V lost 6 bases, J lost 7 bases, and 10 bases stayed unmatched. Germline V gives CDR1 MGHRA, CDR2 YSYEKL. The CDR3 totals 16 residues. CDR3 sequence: CASSLASGGAGNEQFF. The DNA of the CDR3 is TGCGCCAGCAGTTTGGCTAGCGGGGGGGCAGGTAATGAGCAGTTCTTC.

This CDR3 reads CASGGLSTDTQYF. CDR3 coding DNA: TGTGCCAGCGGAGGACTCAGCACAGATACGCAGTATTTT. V gene TRBV2 combines with J gene TRBJ2-3; a weak D match, TRBD2 (5 bases). The V gene lost 8 bases and the J gene lost 0 bases, with 9 bases spanning the gap. Germline values: CDR1 SNHLY, CDR2 FYNNEI. The CDR3 loop spans 13 amino acids.

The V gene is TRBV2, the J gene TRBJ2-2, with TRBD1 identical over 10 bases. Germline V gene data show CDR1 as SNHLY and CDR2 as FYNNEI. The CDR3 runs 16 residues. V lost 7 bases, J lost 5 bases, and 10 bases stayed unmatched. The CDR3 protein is CASNPHGQGGTGELFF. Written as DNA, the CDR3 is TGTGCCAGCAACCCCCATGGACAGGGGGGAACCGGGGAGCTGTTTTTT. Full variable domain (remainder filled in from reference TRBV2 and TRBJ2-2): EPEVTQTPSHQVTQMGQEVILRCVPISNHLYFYWYRQILGQKVEFLVSFYNNEISEKSEIFDDQFSVERPDGSNFTLKIRSTKLEDSAMYFCASNPHGQGGTGELFFGEGSRLTVL.

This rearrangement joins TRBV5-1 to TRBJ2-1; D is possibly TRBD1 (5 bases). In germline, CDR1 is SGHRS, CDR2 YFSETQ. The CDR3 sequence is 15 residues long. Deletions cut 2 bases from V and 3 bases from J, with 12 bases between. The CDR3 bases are TGCGCCAGCAGCTTCACCAGGGCGGACTACAATGAGCAGTTCTTC. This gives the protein CASSFTRADYNEQFF.

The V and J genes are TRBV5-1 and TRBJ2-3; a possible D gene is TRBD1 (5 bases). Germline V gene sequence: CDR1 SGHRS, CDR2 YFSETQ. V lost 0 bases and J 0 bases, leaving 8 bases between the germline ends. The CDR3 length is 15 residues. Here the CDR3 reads CASSLAYRSTDTQYF. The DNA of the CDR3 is TGCGCCAGCAGCTTGGCGTACAGGAGCACAGATACGCAGTATTTT.

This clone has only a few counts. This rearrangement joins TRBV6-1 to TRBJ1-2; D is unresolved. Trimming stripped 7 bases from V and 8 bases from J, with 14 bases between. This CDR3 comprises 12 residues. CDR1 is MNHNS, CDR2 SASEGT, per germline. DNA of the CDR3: TGTGCCAGCATGCCAGGCTGGCGAGGCTACACCTTC. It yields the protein CASMPGWRGYTF.

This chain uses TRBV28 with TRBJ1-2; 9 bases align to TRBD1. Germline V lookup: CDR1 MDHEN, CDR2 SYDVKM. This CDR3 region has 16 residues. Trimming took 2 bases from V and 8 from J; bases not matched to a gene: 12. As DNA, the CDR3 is TGTGCCAGCAGTTTAGGTGGCGTGGACAGGGGATACGGCTACACCTTC. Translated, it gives CASSLGGVDRGYGYTF.

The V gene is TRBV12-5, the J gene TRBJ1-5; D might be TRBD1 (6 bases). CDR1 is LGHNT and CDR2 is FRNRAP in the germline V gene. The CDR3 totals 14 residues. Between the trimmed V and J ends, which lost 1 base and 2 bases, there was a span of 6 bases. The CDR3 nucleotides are TGTGCTAGTGGTTTGGACAGGGGCAATCAGCCCCAGCATTTT. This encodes CASGLDRGNQPQHF.

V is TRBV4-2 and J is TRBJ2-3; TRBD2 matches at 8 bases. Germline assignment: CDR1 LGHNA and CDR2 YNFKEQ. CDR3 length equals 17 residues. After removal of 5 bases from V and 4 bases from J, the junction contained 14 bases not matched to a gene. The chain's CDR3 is CASSSGSAGGRADTQYF. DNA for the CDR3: TGTGCCAGCAGCTCTGGTTCGGCGGGAGGTCGGGCAGATACGCAGTATTTT.

In DNA, the CDR3 is TGTGCCAGCAGCCAAGATCCTCGGGGGCACTATGGCTACACCTTC. Its protein product is CASSQDPRGHYGYTF. The chain joins TRBV4-2 to TRBJ1-2; tentative D call: TRBD1 (6 bases). Trimming pared 0 bases from V and 3 bases from J, leaving 11 bases between. Germline V gene data show CDR1 as LGHNA and CDR2 as YNFKEQ. The CDR3 spans 15 residues.

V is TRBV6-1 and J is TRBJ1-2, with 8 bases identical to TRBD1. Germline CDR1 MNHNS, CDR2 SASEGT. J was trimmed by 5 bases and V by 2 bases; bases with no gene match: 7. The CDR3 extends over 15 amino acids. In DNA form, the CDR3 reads TGTGCCAGCAGTGAACTGGACAGGGCGGGATATGGCTACACCTTC. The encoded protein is CASSELDRAGYGYTF.

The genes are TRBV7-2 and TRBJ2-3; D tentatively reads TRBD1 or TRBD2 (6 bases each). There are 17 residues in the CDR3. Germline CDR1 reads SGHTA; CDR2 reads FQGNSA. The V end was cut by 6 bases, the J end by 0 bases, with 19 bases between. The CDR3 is CASSSGGTGRSTDTQYF. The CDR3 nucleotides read TGTGCCAGCAGTTCCGGGGGCACAGGTAGGAGCACAGATACGCAGTATTTT.

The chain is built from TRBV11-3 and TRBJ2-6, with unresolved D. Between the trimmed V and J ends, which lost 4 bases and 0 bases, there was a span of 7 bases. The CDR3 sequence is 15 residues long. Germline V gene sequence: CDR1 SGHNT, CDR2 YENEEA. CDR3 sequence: CASSSGFSGANVLTF. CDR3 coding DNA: TGTGCCAGCAGCTCCGGCTTCTCTGGGGCCAACGTCCTGACTTTC.

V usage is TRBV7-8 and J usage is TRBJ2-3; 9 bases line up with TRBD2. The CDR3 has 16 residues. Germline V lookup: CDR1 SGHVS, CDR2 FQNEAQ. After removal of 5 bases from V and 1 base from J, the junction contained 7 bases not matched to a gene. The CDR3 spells CASSPTASGGTDTQYF. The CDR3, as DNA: TGTGCCAGCAGCCCAACAGCTAGCGGGGGCACAGATACGCAGTATTTT.

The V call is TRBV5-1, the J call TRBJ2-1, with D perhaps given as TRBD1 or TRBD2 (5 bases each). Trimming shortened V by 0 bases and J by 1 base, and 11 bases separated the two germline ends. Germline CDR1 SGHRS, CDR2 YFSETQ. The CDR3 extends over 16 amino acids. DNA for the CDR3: TGCGCCAGCAGCTTGGGTCCAGGGAGTTCCTACAATGAGCAGTTCTTC. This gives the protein CASSLGPGSSYNEQFF.

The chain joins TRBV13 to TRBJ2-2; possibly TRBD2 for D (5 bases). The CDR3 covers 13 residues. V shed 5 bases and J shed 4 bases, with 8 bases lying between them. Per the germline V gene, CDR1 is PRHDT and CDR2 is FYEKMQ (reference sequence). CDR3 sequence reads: CASSPSGTGELFF. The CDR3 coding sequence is TGTGCCAGCAGCCCCAGCGGCACCGGGGAGCTGTTTTTT.